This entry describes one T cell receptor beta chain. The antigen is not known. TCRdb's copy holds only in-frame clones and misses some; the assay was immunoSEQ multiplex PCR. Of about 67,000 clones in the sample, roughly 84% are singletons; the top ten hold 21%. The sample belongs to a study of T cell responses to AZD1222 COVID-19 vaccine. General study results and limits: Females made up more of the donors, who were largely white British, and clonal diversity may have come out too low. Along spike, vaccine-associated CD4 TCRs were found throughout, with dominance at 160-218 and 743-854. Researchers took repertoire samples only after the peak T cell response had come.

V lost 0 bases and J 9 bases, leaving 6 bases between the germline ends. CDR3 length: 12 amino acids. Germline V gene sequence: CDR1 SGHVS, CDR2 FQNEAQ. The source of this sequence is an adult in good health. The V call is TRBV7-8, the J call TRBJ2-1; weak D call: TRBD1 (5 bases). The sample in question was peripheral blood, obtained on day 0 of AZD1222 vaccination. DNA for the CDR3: TGTGCCAGCAGCTTAGCCAGGGCTGAGCAGTTCTTC. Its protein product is CASSLARAEQFF. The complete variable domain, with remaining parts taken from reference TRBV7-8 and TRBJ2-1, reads GAGVSQSPRYKVAKRGQDVALRCDPISGHVSLFWYQQALGQGPEFLTYFQNEAQLDKSGLPSDRFFAERPEGSVSTLKIQRTQQEDSAVYLCASSLARAEQFFGPGTRLTVL.